A selection of T cell receptor beta chains follows, all from one sample in a study of T cells after yellow fever vaccination. TCRdb ran MiXCR on the 5' RACE reads and lists one entry per CDR3 protein. This table has 150,000 to 200,000 distinct CDR3 sequences, 6.2% appearing once. The specimen was CD4+ T cells sorted from PBMCs, collected on the day of the first yellow fever vaccination. The receptors were gathered from a man younger than 35 who received the YFV17D yellow fever vaccine. Both conserved end residues are part of each CDR3. A D gene is named only where the DNA matches it firmly. Expanded clones are given a class, and other clones once, few, many or no size at all.

J: TRBJ1-1
size: many
V: TRBV7-2
D: TRBD1
DNA: TGTGCCAGCAGCTTAGAACAGGGGGCTGAAGCTTTCTTT
CDR3: CASSLEQGAEAFF

J: TRBJ2-1
size: many
V: TRBV20-1
D: TRBD2
DNA: TGCAGTCTCAGCGGGGTCGGGTCCTACAATGAGCAGTTCTTC
CDR3: CSLSGVGSYNEQFF

J: TRBJ1-2
size: few
V: TRBV4-3
D: .
DNA: TGCGCCAGCAGCCAAGTGCCCCTGACAGCCTTCTTCTATGGCTACACCTTC
CDR3: CASSQVPLTAFFYGYTF

J: TRBJ2-1
size: few
V: TRBV7-3
D: .
DNA: TGTGCCAGCAGCTTAAGGGGCTATTACAATGAGCAGTTCTTC
CDR3: CASSLRGYYNEQFF

J: TRBJ1-6
size: few
V: TRBV11-2
D: TRBD1
DNA: TGTGCCAGCACCTTGGGGACAGGGTCAACACCCCTCCACTTT
CDR3: CASTLGTGSTPLHF

J: TRBJ1-5
size: few
V: TRBV6-2/TRBV6-3
D: .
DNA: TGTGCCAGCAGGACAGGATATAGCAATCAGCCCCAGCATTTT
CDR3: CASRTGYSNQPQHF

J: TRBJ2-1
size: many
V: TRBV18
D: .
DNA: TGTGCCAGCTCACCCATTTTAAGCTCCTACAATGAGCAGTTCTTC
CDR3: CASSPILSSYNEQFF

J: TRBJ2-7
size: many
V: TRBV12-3/TRBV12-4
D: .
DNA: TGTGCCAGCAGTTTCCCAGGGTCGGCCCAGTACTTC
CDR3: CASSFPGSAQYF

J: TRBJ1-6
size: few
V: TRBV6-6
D: .
DNA: TGTGCCAGCACCGGGCGGGGGAATTCACCCCTCCACTTT
CDR3: CASTGRGNSPLHF

J: TRBJ1-6
size: many
V: TRBV10-2
D: .
DNA: TGCGCCAGCAGTCCTACAGGGCTGGGGGTTTTGTCACCCCTCCACTTT
CDR3: CASSPTGLGVLSPLHF

J: TRBJ1-1
size: many
V: TRBV12-3/TRBV12-4
D: TRBD1
DNA: TGTGCCAGCAGTTCCAGGGGGTTAATGAACACTGAAGCTTTCTTT
CDR3: CASSSRGLMNTEAFF

J: TRBJ2-7
size: few
V: TRBV3-1
D: .
DNA: TGTGCCAGCAGCCAAGGGGCCAGGGCCTACGAGCAGTACTTC
CDR3: CASSQGARAYEQYF

J: TRBJ2-7
size: few
V: TRBV6-5
D: .
DNA: TGTGCCAGCAGTAGTTCGAGGAGGTCCAACTACGAGCAGTACTTC
CDR3: CASSSSRRSNYEQYF

J: TRBJ2-3
size: many
V: TRBV24-1
D: .
DNA: TGTGCCACCAGTGCCCCGTCCCCGGATACGCAGTATTTT
CDR3: CATSAPSPDTQYF

J: TRBJ2-5
size: .
V: TRBV4-3
D: .
DNA: TGCGCCAGCAGCCAAGAAAATCGAGGGGAGACCCAGTACTTC
CDR3: CASSQENRGETQYF

J: TRBJ1-1
size: many
V: TRBV5-5
D: TRBD1
DNA: TGTGCCAGCAGCCAAGCGGGACAGCAAGCTTTCTTT
CDR3: CASSQAGQQAFF

J: TRBJ2-5
size: few
V: TRBV20-1
D: TRBD2
DNA: TGCAGTGCTAGAGACTCGCGGGGGGGCTGGGAGACCCAGTACTTC
CDR3: CSARDSRGGWETQYF

J: TRBJ1-1
size: .
V: TRBV10-2
D: .
DNA: TGCGCCAGCAGTTCCGTAGGAATAAGAGCTTTCTTT
CDR3: CASSSVGIRAFF

J: TRBJ2-2
size: many
V: TRBV4-3
D: .
DNA: TGCGCCAGCAGCCAAGAAGGGGGGACAAGAAACACCGGGGAGCTGTTTTTT
CDR3: CASSQEGGTRNTGELFF

J: TRBJ1-1
size: many
V: TRBV5-1
D: TRBD1
DNA: TGCGCCAGCAGCCTGGGCGTGGACAGGGTGAACACTGAAGCTTTCTTT
CDR3: CASSLGVDRVNTEAFF

J: TRBJ2-2
size: few
V: TRBV18
D: .
DNA: TGTGCCAGCTCACCATCCGGACAAACATACACGAACACCGGGGAGCTGTTTTTT
CDR3: CASSPSGQTYTNTGELFF

J: TRBJ2-7
size: many
V: TRBV15
D: .
DNA: TGTGCCACCAGCGGGCAGAGGGGAAGCGAGCAGTACTTC
CDR3: CATSGQRGSEQYF

J: TRBJ2-1
size: many
V: TRBV7-3
D: .
DNA: TGTGCCAGCAGCCCCACAGCAGTAGGCGAGCAGTTCTTC
CDR3: CASSPTAVGEQFF

J: TRBJ2-1
size: many
V: TRBV15
D: TRBD2
DNA: TGTGCCACCAGCAGAGATAGCGGGGGCTACAATGAGCAGTTCTTC
CDR3: CATSRDSGGYNEQFF

J: TRBJ1-2
size: many
V: TRBV29-1
D: .
DNA: TGCAGCGTCTCCTCCTACCCGGTCTCTGGCTACACCTTC
CDR3: CSVSSYPVSGYTF

J: TRBJ2-2
size: many
V: TRBV7-3
D: .
DNA: TGTGCCAGCAGCTCCGCCGGGACCGAATCCGGGGAGCTGTTTTTT
CDR3: CASSSAGTESGELFF

J: TRBJ1-1
size: many
V: TRBV20-1
D: .
DNA: TGCAGTGCTAGAGGGACGCCGCGAGGCACTGAAGCTTTCTTT
CDR3: CSARGTPRGTEAFF

J: TRBJ1-2
size: few
V: TRBV7-2
D: .
DNA: TGTGCCAGCAGCGCGGGACACGACTATGGCTACACCTTC
CDR3: CASSAGHDYGYTF

J: TRBJ2-5
size: many
V: TRBV3-1
D: .
DNA: TGTGCCAGCAGCCAACAGGTGGGAGAGACCCAGTACTTC
CDR3: CASSQQVGETQYF

J: TRBJ1-5
size: .
V: TRBV24-1
D: TRBD1
DNA: TGTGCCACCGTGGGATGGCAGGGGGCGGGTCAGCCCCAGCATTTT
CDR3: CATVGWQGAGQPQHF

J: TRBJ2-3
size: many
V: TRBV20-1
D: .
DNA: TGCAGTGCTTCCCTTACAGAGAGAGATGCGTATTTT
CDR3: CSASLTERDAYF

J: TRBJ2-1
size: few
V: TRBV12-3/TRBV12-4
D: TRBD2
DNA: TGTGCCAGCAGTTTACCGACTGGGGGGGATGAGCAGTTCTTC
CDR3: CASSLPTGGDEQFF

J: TRBJ2-1
size: .
V: TRBV7-3
D: TRBD2
DNA: TGTGCCAGCAGCTTATTGTGGGGCGGGGGGGCTTATGAGCAGTTCTTC
CDR3: CASSLLWGGGAYEQFF

J: TRBJ2-6
size: few
V: TRBV28
D: TRBD2
DNA: TGTGCCAGCAGTTTAGGGTACAGCGGGGGGGCTTCTGGGGCCAACGTCCTGACTTTC
CDR3: CASSLGYSGGASGANVLTF

J: TRBJ2-5
size: .
V: TRBV5-4
D: TRBD1
DNA: TGTGCCAGCAGCTCGAGGACAGGGCATGAGACCCAGTACTTC
CDR3: CASSSRTGHETQYF

J: TRBJ2-3
size: many
V: TRBV5-1
D: TRBD2
DNA: TGCGCCAGCAGCTTGAGTCTAGCGGGGTCAGATACGCAGTATTTT
CDR3: CASSLSLAGSDTQYF

J: TRBJ2-5
size: once
V: TRBV19
D: .
DNA: TGTGCCAGTAGTCTCCAAGAGTCCCAGTACTTC
CDR3: CASSLQESQYF

J: TRBJ1-2
size: many
V: TRBV20-1
D: TRBD1
DNA: TGCAGTGCTAGAGATGAGGGACAGGGGGGGAACTATGGCTACACCTTC
CDR3: CSARDEGQGGNYGYTF

J: TRBJ1-2
size: .
V: TRBV5-4
D: .
DNA: TGTGCCAGCAGCTTACAACAGACTAACTATGGCTACACCTTC
CDR3: CASSLQQTNYGYTF

J: TRBJ1-3
size: few
V: TRBV7-2
D: .
DNA: TGTGCCAGCAGCATCCAGGGAAAAGGAAACACCATATATTTT
CDR3: CASSIQGKGNTIYF

J: TRBJ2-1
size: .
V: TRBV15
D: .
DNA: TGTGCCACCAGCAGAGATCTGGGGGCAGAGCAGTTCTTC
CDR3: CATSRDLGAEQFF

J: TRBJ2-4
size: many
V: TRBV5-1
D: TRBD2
DNA: TGCGCCAGCAGCGTAACTAGCGGGGGTTTTGACAAAAACATTCAGTACTTC
CDR3: CASSVTSGGFDKNIQYF

J: TRBJ1-6
size: many
V: TRBV7-2
D: TRBD1
DNA: TGTGCCAGCAGTGGGACAGCCACCTCTAATTCACCCCTCCACTTT
CDR3: CASSGTATSNSPLHF

J: TRBJ2-3
size: few
V: TRBV6-4
D: .
DNA: TGTGCCAGCAGTGCTGAATCGCCGTATTTT
CDR3: CASSAESPYF

J: TRBJ2-7
size: many
V: TRBV7-2
D: TRBD2
DNA: TGTGCCAGCAGCGGACTAGCGGGGGGGCGACCCTCTACCGCCTCCTACGAGCAGTACTTC
CDR3: CASSGLAGGRPSTASYEQYF

J: TRBJ2-2
size: few
V: TRBV5-4
D: .
DNA: TGTGCCAGCAGCTCGAGAGTGACCACCGGGGAGCTGTTTTTT
CDR3: CASSSRVTTGELFF

J: TRBJ2-2
size: few
V: TRBV10-3
D: .
DNA: TGTGCCATCAGTTTCGATAGGCCGGGGGAGCTGTTTTTT
CDR3: CAISFDRPGELFF

J: TRBJ2-5
size: few
V: TRBV9
D: .
DNA: TGTGCCAGCAGCTCCACGGGGGGCCAACACGAGACCCAGTACTTC
CDR3: CASSSTGGQHETQYF

J: TRBJ2-3
size: many
V: TRBV18
D: TRBD1
DNA: TGTGCCAGCTCATGGGCCCGGACAGGGATCACAGATACGCAGTATTTT
CDR3: CASSWARTGITDTQYF

J: TRBJ2-5
size: many
V: TRBV5-1
D: TRBD1
DNA: TGCGCCAGCAGCCCGACAGGGGTGACAGAGACCCAGTACTTC
CDR3: CASSPTGVTETQYF

J: TRBJ2-3
size: .
V: TRBV6-1
D: TRBD2
DNA: TGTGCCAGCAGTCCGGGTGTTAGCGGGGGTTTCACAGATACGCAGTATTTT
CDR3: CASSPGVSGGFTDTQYF

J: TRBJ2-2
size: .
V: TRBV4-3
D: .
DNA: TGCGCCAGCAGCGGATCGGGGGGCCAGATTTCCGGGGAGCTGTTTTTT
CDR3: CASSGSGGQISGELFF

J: TRBJ2-6
size: few
V: TRBV7-6
D: TRBD2
DNA: TGTGCCAGCAGCTCCATTGGGGGGGTCTCTGGGGCCAACGTCCTGACTTTC
CDR3: CASSSIGGVSGANVLTF

J: TRBJ2-2
size: .
V: TRBV7-9
D: .
DNA: TGTGCCAGCAGCAGACCCGCTACGGACACCGGGGAGCTGTTTTTT
CDR3: CASSRPATDTGELFF

J: TRBJ1-1
size: few
V: TRBV10-3
D: .
DNA: TGTGCCATCAGTGAGTCGGTAGGGCAGACCCGAGAAAGAAACACTGAAGCTTTCTTT
CDR3: CAISESVGQTRERNTEAFF

J: TRBJ2-1
size: .
V: TRBV24-1
D: .
DNA: TGTGCCACCAGTAGCGGCCACCTAGGGTTGGACAATGAGCAGTTCTTC
CDR3: CATSSGHLGLDNEQFF

J: TRBJ2-3
size: .
V: TRBV7-3
D: TRBD2
DNA: TGTGCCAGCAGCCGACTAGCGGATAGCACAGATACGCAGTATTTT
CDR3: CASSRLADSTDTQYF

J: TRBJ2-5
size: many
V: TRBV12-3/TRBV12-4
D: TRBD2
DNA: TGTGCCAGCAGTGTTCGGACTAGCGGGGGCCAAGAGACCCAGTACTTC
CDR3: CASSVRTSGGQETQYF

J: TRBJ1-5
size: .
V: TRBV5-5
D: .
DNA: TGTGCCAGCAGCTTCGGACGCAGTAGAATGCAGCCCCAGCATTTT
CDR3: CASSFGRSRMQPQHF